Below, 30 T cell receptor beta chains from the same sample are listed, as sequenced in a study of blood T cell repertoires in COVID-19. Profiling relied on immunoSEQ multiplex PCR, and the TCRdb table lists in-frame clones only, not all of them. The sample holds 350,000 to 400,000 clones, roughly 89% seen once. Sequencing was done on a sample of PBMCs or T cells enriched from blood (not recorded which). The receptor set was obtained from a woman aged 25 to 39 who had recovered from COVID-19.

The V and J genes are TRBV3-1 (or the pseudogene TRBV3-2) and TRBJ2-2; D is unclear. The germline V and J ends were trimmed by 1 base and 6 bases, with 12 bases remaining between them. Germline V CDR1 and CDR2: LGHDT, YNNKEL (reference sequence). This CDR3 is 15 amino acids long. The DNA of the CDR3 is TGTGCCAGCAGCCAAGTTTTAGGCGGTTCCGGGGAGCTGTTTTTT. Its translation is CASSQVLGGSGELFF.

The CDR3 DNA follows: TGTGCCAGTAGTTGGTCGTTGAGCGGGGCGAACACCGGGGAGCTGTTTTTT. This encodes CASSWSLSGANTGELFF. The V gene is TRBV19, the J gene TRBJ2-2, with 7 bases matching TRBD2. In germline, CDR1 is LNHDA, CDR2 SQIVND (reference sequence). Losses at the gene ends were 5 bases for V and 0 bases for J; bases not matched to a gene: 9. The CDR3 covers 17 residues.

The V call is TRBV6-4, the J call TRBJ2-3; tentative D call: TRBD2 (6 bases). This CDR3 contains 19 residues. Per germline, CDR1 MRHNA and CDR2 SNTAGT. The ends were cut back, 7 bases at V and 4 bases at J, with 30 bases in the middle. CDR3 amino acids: CASKSEWRQKRVFADTQYF. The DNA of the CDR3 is TGTGCCAGCAAGTCTGAGTGGAGGCAAAAGCGGGTGTTTGCAGATACGCAGTATTTT.

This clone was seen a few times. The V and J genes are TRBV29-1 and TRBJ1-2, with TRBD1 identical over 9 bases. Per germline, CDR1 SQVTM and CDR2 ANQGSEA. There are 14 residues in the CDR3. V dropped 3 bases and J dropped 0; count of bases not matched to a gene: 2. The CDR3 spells CSVDWTGANYGYTF. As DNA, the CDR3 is TGCAGCGTTGATTGGACAGGGGCTAACTATGGCTACACCTTC.

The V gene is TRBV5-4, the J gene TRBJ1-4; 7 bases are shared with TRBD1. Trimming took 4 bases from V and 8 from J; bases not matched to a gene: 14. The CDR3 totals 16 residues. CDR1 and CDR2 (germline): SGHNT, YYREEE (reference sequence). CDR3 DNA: TGTGCCAGCAGCACCACGGACAGGCAGAATGAGGAAAAACTGTTTTTT. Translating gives CASSTTDRQNEEKLFF.

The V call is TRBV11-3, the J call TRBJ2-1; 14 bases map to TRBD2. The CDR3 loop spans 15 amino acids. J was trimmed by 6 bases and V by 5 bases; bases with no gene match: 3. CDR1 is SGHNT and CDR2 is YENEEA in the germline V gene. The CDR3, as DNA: TGTGCCAGCAGCCTTGGACTAGCGGGAGGCAATGAGCAGTTCTTC. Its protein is CASSLGLAGGNEQFF. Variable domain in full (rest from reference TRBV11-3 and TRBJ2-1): EAGVVQSPRYKIIEKKQPVAFWCNPISGHNTLYWYLQNLGQGPELLIRYENEEAVDDSQLPKDRFSAERLKGVDSTLKIQPAELGDSAVYLCASSLGLAGGNEQFFGPGTRLTVL.

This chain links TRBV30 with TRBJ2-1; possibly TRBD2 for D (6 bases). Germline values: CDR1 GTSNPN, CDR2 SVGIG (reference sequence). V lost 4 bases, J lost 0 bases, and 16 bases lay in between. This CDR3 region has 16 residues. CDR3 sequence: CAWMGMGGSSYNEQFF. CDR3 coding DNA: TGTGCCTGGATGGGTATGGGGGGAAGCTCCTACAATGAGCAGTTCTTC.

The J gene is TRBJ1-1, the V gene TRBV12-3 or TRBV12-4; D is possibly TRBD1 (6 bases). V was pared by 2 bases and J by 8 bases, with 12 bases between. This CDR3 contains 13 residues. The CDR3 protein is CASSLIARGEAFF. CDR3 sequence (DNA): TGTGCCAGCAGTTTAATTGCCAGGGGAGAAGCTTTCTTT.

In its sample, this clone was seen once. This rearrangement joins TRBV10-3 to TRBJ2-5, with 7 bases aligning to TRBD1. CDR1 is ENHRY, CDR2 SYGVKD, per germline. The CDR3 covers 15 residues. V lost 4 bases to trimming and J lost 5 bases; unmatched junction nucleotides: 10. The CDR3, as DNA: TGTGCCATCAGTGGGGTGGAAGGGGGCACGGAGACCCAGTACTTC. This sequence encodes CAISGVEGGTETQYF.

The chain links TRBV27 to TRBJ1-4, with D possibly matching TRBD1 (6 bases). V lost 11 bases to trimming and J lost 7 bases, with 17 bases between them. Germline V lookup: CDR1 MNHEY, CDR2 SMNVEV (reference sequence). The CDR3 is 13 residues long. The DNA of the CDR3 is TGTGCCGGGACGACAGGCTGGGTTGAAAAACTGTTTTTT. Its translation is CAGTTGWVEKLFF.

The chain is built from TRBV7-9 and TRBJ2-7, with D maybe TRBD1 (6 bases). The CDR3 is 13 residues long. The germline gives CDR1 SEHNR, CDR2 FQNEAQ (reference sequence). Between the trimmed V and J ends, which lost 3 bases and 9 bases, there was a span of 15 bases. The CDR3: CASSFQDSPGQYF. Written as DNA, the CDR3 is TGTGCCAGCAGCTTTCAGGACAGTCCTGGGCAGTACTTC.

The CDR3 loop is CASRQGPSEAFF. The DNA for the CDR3 is TGTGCCAGCAGGCAGGGCCCCTCTGAAGCTTTCTTT. This sequence joins TRBV28 and TRBJ1-1, with a possible D match to TRBD1 (5 bases). V shed 6 bases and J shed 6 bases, with 11 bases lying between them. The CDR3 spans 12 residues. CDR1 and CDR2 from the germline V gene are MDHEN and SYDVKM.

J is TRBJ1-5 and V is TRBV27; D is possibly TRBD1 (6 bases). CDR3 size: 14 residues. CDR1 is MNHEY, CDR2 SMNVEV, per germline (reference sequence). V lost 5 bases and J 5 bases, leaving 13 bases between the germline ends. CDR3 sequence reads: CASSLTGTHQPQHF. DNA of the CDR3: TGTGCCAGCAGTCTAACAGGGACGCATCAGCCCCAGCATTTT.

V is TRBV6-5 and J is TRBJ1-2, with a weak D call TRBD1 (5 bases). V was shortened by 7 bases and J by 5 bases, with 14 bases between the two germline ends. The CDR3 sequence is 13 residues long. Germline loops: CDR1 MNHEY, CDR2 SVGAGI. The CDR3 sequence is CASKRARVYGYTF. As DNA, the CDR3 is TGTGCCAGCAAAAGGGCCAGGGTGTATGGCTACACCTTC.

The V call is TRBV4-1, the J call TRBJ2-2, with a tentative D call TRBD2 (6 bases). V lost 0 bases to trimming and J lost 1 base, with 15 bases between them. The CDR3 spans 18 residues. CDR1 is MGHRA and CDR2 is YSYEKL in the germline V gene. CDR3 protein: CASSQETAGTMNTGELFF. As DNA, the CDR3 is TGCGCCAGCAGCCAAGAAACAGCGGGCACCATGAACACCGGGGAGCTGTTTTTT.

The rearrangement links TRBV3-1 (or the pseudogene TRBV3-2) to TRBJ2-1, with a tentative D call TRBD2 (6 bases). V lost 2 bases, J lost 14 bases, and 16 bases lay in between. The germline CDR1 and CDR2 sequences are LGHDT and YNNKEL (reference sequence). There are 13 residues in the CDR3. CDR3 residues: CASSQLSGSEEFF. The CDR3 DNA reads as TGTGCCAGCAGCCAACTGTCCGGGAGTGAAGAGTTCTTC.

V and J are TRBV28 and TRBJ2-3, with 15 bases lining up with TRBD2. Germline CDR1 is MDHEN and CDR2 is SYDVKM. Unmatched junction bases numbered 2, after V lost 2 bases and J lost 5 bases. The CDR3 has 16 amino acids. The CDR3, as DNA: TGTGCCAGCAGTTTACGGACTAGCGGGAGGGTAGATACGCAGTATTTT. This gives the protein CASSLRTSGRVDTQYF.

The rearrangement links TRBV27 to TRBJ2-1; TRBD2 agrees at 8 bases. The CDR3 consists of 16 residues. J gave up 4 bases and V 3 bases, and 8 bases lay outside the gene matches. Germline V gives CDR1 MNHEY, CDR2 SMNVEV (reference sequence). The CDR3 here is CASSLIGAGEYNEQFF. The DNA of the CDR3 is TGTGCCAGCAGTTTGATTGGAGCGGGGGAGTACAATGAGCAGTTCTTC.

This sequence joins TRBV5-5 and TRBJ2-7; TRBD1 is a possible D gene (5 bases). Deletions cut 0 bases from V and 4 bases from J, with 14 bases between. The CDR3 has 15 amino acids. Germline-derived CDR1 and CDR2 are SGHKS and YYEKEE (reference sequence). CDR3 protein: CASSLEIVAGYEQYF. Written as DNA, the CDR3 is TGTGCCAGCAGCTTGGAAATAGTGGCAGGGTACGAGCAGTACTTC. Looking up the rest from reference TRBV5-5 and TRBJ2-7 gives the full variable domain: DAGVTQSPTHLIKTRGQQVTLRCSPISGHKSVSWYQQVLGQGPQFIFQYYEKEERGRGNFPDRFSARQFPNYSSELNVNALLLGDSALYLCASSLEIVAGYEQYFGPGTRLTVT.

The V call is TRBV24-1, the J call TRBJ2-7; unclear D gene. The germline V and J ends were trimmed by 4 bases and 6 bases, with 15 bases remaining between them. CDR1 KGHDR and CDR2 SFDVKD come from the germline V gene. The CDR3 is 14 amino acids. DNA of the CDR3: TGTGCCACCAGTGACTCCCTTCAGTGGTCCGAGCAGTACTTC. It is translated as CATSDSLQWSEQYF.

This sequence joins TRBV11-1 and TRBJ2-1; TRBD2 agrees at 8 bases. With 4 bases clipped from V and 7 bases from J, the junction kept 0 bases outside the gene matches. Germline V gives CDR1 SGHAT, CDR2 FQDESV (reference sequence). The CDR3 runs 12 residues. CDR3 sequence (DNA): TGTGCCAGCAGCTCGGGGGGGAATGAGCAGTTCTTC. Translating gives CASSSGGNEQFF.

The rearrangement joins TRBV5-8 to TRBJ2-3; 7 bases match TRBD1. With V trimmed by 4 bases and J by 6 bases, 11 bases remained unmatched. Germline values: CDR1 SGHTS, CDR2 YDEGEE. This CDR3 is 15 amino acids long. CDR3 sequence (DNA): TGTGCCAGCAGCCCGGGGCAGGGGGTTTGGGATACGCAGTATTTT. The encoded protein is CASSPGQGVWDTQYF. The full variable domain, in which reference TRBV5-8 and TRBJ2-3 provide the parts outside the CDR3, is EAGVTQSPTHLIKTRGQQATLRCSPISGHTSVYWYQQALGLGLQFLLWYDEGEERNRGNFPPRFSGRQFPNYSSELNVNALELEDSALYLCASSPGQGVWDTQYFGPGTRLTVL.

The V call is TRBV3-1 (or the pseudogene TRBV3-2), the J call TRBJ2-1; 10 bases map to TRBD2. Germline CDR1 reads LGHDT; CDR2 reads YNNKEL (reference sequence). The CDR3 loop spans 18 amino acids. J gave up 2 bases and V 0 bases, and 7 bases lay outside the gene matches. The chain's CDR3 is CASSQDPRGLATYNEQFF. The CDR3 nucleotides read TGTGCCAGCAGCCAAGATCCTAGGGGACTAGCGACCTACAATGAGCAGTTCTTC.

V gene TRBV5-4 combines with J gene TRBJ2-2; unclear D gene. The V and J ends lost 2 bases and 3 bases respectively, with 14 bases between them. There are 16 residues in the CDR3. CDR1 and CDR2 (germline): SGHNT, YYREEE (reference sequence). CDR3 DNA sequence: TGTGCCAGCAGCTTTACTATAGCTACGGACACCGGGGAGCTGTTTTTT. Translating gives CASSFTIATDTGELFF.

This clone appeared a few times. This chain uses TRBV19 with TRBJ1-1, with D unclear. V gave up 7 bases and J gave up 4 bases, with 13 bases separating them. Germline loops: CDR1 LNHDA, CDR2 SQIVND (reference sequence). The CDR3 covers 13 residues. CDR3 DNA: TGTGCCAGTAAATGGGAGGGTGGCACTGAAGCTTTCTTT. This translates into CASKWEGGTEAFF.

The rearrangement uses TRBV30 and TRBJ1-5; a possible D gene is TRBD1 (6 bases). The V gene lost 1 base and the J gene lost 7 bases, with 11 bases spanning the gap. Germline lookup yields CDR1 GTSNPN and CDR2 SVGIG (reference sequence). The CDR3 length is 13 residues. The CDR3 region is CAWSGGGGQPQHF. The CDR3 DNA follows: TGTGCCTGGAGTGGCGGGGGCGGACAGCCCCAGCATTTT.

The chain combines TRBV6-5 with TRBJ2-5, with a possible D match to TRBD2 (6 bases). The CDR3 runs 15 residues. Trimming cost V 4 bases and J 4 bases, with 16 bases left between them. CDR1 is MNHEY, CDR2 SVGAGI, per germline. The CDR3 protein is CASSLDWGDAETQYF. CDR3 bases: TGTGCCAGCAGTTTGGATTGGGGGGACGCAGAGACCCAGTACTTC.

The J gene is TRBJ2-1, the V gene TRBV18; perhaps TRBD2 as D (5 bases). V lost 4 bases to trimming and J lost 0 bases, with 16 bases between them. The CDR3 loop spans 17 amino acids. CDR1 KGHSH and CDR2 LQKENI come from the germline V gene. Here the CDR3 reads CASSRLARKSSYNEQFF. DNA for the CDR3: TGTGCCAGCTCACGCCTAGCACGAAAAAGCTCCTACAATGAGCAGTTCTTC.

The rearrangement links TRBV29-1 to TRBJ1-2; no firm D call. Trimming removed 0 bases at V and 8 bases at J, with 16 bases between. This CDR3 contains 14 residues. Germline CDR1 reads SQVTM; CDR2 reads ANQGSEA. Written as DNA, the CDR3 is TGCAGCGTTGAAGATCTTACACCACCAGAAGGCTACACCTTC. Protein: CSVEDLTPPEGYTF.

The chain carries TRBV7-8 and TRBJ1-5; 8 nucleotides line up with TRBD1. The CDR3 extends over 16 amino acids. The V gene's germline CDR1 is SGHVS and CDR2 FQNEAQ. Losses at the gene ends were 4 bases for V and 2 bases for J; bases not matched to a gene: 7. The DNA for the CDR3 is TGTGCCAGCAGCTGGGGCGGACAGGGTGGCAATCAGCCCCAGCATTTT. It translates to CASSWGGQGGNQPQHF.